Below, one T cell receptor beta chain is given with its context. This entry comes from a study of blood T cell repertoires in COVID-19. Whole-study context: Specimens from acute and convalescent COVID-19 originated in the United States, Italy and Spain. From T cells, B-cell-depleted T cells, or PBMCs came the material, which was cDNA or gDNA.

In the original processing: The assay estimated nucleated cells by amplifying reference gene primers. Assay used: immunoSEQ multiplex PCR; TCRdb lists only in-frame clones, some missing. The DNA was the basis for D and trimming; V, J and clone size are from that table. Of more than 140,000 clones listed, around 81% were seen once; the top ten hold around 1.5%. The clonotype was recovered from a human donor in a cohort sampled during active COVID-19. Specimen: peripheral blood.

The CDR3 nucleotides are TGTGCCAGCTCACCACGGGGCGCGGAAACCGGGGAGCTGTTTTTT. Translated, it gives CASSPRGAETGELFF. J is TRBJ2-2 and V is TRBV18; possibly TRBD1 for D (5 bases). Germline V gene data show CDR1 as KGHSH and CDR2 as LQKENI. V shed 1 base and J shed 5 bases, with 11 bases lying between them. The CDR3 runs to 15 residues.